This T cell receptor beta chain emerged from a study of blood T cells in healthy people across ages (dated by TCRdb to about 2015). As for the study more broadly: In model experiments, template switching captured about one uniquely barcoded TCR beta cDNA molecule for every two T cells. The study measured age-related changes in TCR beta repertoire diversity using deep sequencing normalized with unique cDNA molecular identifiers. Donors were grouped into four age groups: young (average approximately 15 years), middle-aged (39), aged (roughly 62) and long-lived (just over 80). To avoid experimental bias, donors of different ages were distributed randomly across sequencing lanes. Two additional independent replicas of 1 million unique cDNA reads from the same blood draw were analyzed for two donors (one aged 18 to 30 and one aged 80 or older).

Deletion took 3 bases off V and 1 base off J, with a span of 7 bases between the germline ends. The CDR1 and CDR2 encoded by the germline V gene are KGHSH and LQKENI. Taken from cysteine to phenylalanine, the CDR3 has 15 residues. CDR3 DNA is the only sequence kept; it has 45 bases, read in frame from the first base. This clonotype has just a few counts. Its antigen is currently not known. No base qualities exist here, and no much larger clone lies one base off it. The library came from 5' RACE. TCRdb names Illumina HiSeq 2500 as the instrument used. A second PCR of roughly 6 to 11 cycles was run with a J-beta primer mix and a sample-barcoded 5' primer. Each TCR beta cDNA molecule received a unique molecular identifier from a template-switch 5' adaptor carrying 12 random nucleotides. At least 2.5 million CDR3-containing paired-end reads were obtained from each sample. First-strand cDNA synthesis was performed from all RNA using the Mint cDNA synthesis kit, with priming by a TRBC-specific oligonucleotide. Following uracil-DNA glycosylase treatment, a first 18-cycle PCR with universal primers M1SS and BC2_uni_R was performed on all cDNA. The published analysis was carried out like this. For normalization, 1 million high-quality reads, each with a distinct molecular identifier, were randomly selected from each sample. Reads sharing molecular identifiers were discarded rather than binned into consensus sequences. CDR3 identification, clonotype clustering and error correction used MiTCR with a Q25 quality threshold and the strictest error-elimination algorithm. A nonparametric unseen species model with Euler transformation was used to estimate a lower bound on total TCR beta diversity. TCRdb reanalyzed the raw reads on its own, using fastp at Q25 for trimming and MiXCR for clone calling, and kept in-frame beta chains. Here each entry gathers all rows of one CDR3 protein and keeps the most common genes and DNA. For this entry, the V and J calls and clone size follow TCRdb and not the study's own pipeline. The sample table contains about 1.5 million distinct CDR3 sequences; only one count was recorded for roughly 43% of them. The ten largest clones capture approximately 4.1% of the sample.

The full study reports these points: Compared with the aged group, more naive CD4+ T cells, fewer expanded clones and increased TCR diversity were shown by the long-lived group, suggesting age selection. Since profiling was done on bulk unsorted PBMCs, naive and antigen-experienced compartments could not be conclusively compared. A strong correlation was found between observed TCR beta diversity and the percentage of naive T cells measured by flow cytometry. Total diversity estimates from one million sequenced T cells were considered lower bounds and underestimates. As age increased, observed TCR beta diversity per million T cells dropped in a roughly linear way, and a significant reduction was already evident by age about 40. Donor CMV infection status was unknown, potentially confounding age-related changes in expanded clonotypes.

Systemically healthy Caucasian individuals from Russia, some 36 in total and aged roughly 6 to 100 years, were included as donors. Each donor gave about 9.7 milliliters of peripheral blood, drawn into EDTA-treated Vacutainer tubes. Ficoll-Paque density-gradient centrifugation was used to isolate PBMCs, with at least 7 million obtained per sample. Total RNA was extracted from PBMCs with Trizol reagent, with at least 6 micrograms obtained per sample. The percentages of naive CD45RAhigh/CD27high T cells were determined by flow cytometry on a PBMC aliquot from every donor. The sequence joins TRBV18 to TRBJ2-6; no D gene call is confident. The source is a woman aged 18-29 years in good health. The sample taken for sequencing was blood. The CDR3 region has the sequence CASSPGRSGANVLTF. The nucleotides read TGTGCCAGCTCACCCGGACGGTCTGGGGCCAACGTCCTGACTTTC.